This T cell receptor (beta chain) was sequenced for a study of beta chain features in type 1 diabetes. Study conclusions and caveats: Healthy donors had naive, central memory and Treg TCRB repertoires that appeared less similar than those seen among patients. Significant though moderate, a shortening of TCRB CDR3s appeared in all four CD4+ subsets of Type 1 diabetes patients. Small HLA sub-analyses could not settle whether HLA shapes TCRB rearrangement.

cDNA synthesis used the whole RNA isolate, giving expressed TCRB sequences. About 3.5 million reads, on average, came from each naive, central memory and regulatory T cell sample. Clones were read by immunoSEQ multiplex PCR, and TCRdb kept only the in-frame ones, dropping some. The profile shows hundreds of thousands of clones, over 7% of them singletons. Germline assignment: CDR1 SNHLY and CDR2 FYNNEI. The ends lost 7 bases at V and 8 bases at J; junction bases unmatched: 9. The CDR3 sequence is 14 residues long. Populations isolated by sorting all had purity greater than 95%. A few counts support this clone. Its antigen is still unknown.

The gene calls are TRBV2 and TRBJ1-4, with 8 bases matching TRBD1. This sequence was found in a man aged 30 to 39 with type 1 diabetes. Sequencing used central memory CD4+ T cells from blood. In DNA, the CDR3 is TGTGCCAGCAAAAAGGAGGACAGGGTGGAAAAACTGTTTTTT. This sequence encodes CASKKEDRVEKLFF.